One sample yielded the 29 T cell receptor beta chains listed below, sequenced in a study of blood T cells in healthy people across ages. Together with a sample-barcoded 5' primer, a J-beta primer mix was included in a second PCR lasting 7 to 11 cycles. Using its own MiXCR run on the 5' RACE reads, TCRdb lists one record per CDR3 protein. The repertoire holds roughly 800,000 distinct CDR3 sequences, with roughly 64% as singletons. Sample: blood. All receptors come from a man aged 25-45 years in good health.

The CDR3: CSVEVSAGGSEQYF. The CDR3 DNA reads as TGCAGCGTTGAAGTGTCAGCGGGGGGCTCCGAGCAGTACTTC. The chain carries TRBV29-1 and TRBJ2-7, with TRBD2 matching 9 bases. This CDR3 is 14 amino acids long. Per germline, CDR1 SQVTM and CDR2 ANQGSEA. The trim removed 1 base at V and 6 bases at J, leaving 7 bases unmatched.

The chain combines TRBV12-3 or TRBV12-4 with TRBJ2-5; 9 bases align to TRBD2. The CDR3 has 14 amino acids. V trimming: 6 bases; J trimming: 5 bases; junction bases outside the gene matches: 7. DNA for the CDR3: TGTGCCAGCAGCAGTCTAGCGGGGTGGGAGACCCAGTACTTC. Translation: CASSSLAGWETQYF.

CDR3 sequence (DNA): TGTGCCATCACGGCTAGCGGGAGAAGTGAGGAGCAGTTCTTC. Protein product: CAITASGRSEEQFF. The gene calls are TRBV10-3 and TRBJ2-1, with 10 nucleotides matching TRBD2. This CDR3 has 14 residues. CDR1 is ENHRY and CDR2 is SYGVKD in the germline V gene. V lost 7 bases and J lost 10; bases outside the gene matches: 10.

The V call is TRBV2, the J call TRBJ2-5, with D tentatively TRBD2 (5 bases). The germline CDR1 and CDR2 sequences are SNHLY and FYNNEI. The CDR3 contains 15 residues. Trimming pared 5 bases from V and 11 bases from J, leaving 24 bases between. This chain's CDR3 is CASSPLNSEEREQYF. Written as DNA, the CDR3 is TGTGCCAGCAGTCCTTTGAATTCGGAGGAGAGGGAGCAGTACTTC.

V gene TRBV20-1 combines with J gene TRBJ2-7; 11 nucleotides align to TRBD2. V was pared by 3 bases and J by 2 bases, with 6 bases of the junction left unmatched. Germline V gene data show CDR1 as DFQATT and CDR2 as SNEGSKA (reference sequence). The CDR3 runs 15 residues. The CDR3 loop is CSASSLTSGTYEQYF. The CDR3 bases are TGCAGTGCTAGTTCTTTGACTAGCGGGACCTACGAGCAGTACTTC.

This rearrangement joins TRBV2 to TRBJ2-5; D gene unclear. The V end was cut by 1 base, the J end by 11 bases, with 8 bases between. CDR3 length: 11 residues. Germline-derived CDR1 and CDR2 are SNHLY and FYNNEI. The CDR3 reads CASSEEVEQYF. The CDR3 coding sequence is TGTGCCAGCAGTGAAGAGGTTGAGCAGTACTTC.

This clonotype was picked up one time. The V and J genes are TRBV14 and TRBJ1-1; D gene unclear. The CDR3 runs to 16 residues. Germline CDR1 and CDR2: SGHDN and FVKESK. The germline V and J ends were trimmed by 0 bases and 0 bases, with 11 bases remaining between them. CDR3 loop: CASSQDPHRMNTEAFF. The DNA of the CDR3 is TGTGCCAGCAGCCAAGATCCCCATCGAATGAACACTGAAGCTTTCTTT.

Worth noting for this clonotype: One junction end does not reproduce the germline sequence, and a read error may be involved. The chain links TRBV27 to TRBJ2-3; perhaps TRBD1 as D (5 bases). This CDR3 comprises 13 residues. Germline CDR1 and CDR2: MNHEY and SMNVEV (reference sequence). CDR3 DNA sequence: TGTGCCGGCAGTCCCCAGGGAAGAGATACGCAGTATTTT. Amino acid sequence: CAGSPQGRDTQYF.

This clonotype is categorized as medium-sized. V and J are TRBV19 and TRBJ2-7; D could derive from TRBD1 or TRBD2 (5 bases each). CDR1 LNHDA and CDR2 SQIVND come from the germline V gene (reference sequence). V gave up 5 bases and J gave up 2 bases, with 16 bases separating them. The CDR3 length is 15 residues. CDR3 bases: TGTGCCAGTAGTTCCACGGGGCTAGCAGCCTACGAGCAGTACTTC. It specifies CASSSTGLAAYEQYF.

Remarks on this clonotype: Sequence at one end of the junction differs from germline and may be a read error. The rearrangement links TRBV7-2 to TRBJ2-5, with 10 bases lining up with TRBD2. The germline CDR1 and CDR2 sequences are SGHTA and FQGNSA. The CDR3 sequence is 16 residues long. The CDR3: CASSSSSGGGQETRYF. The CDR3 DNA follows: TGTGCCAGCAGCTCTTCTAGCGGGGGCGGCCAAGAGACCCGGTACTTC.

This clonotype has only a few counts. The V and J genes are TRBV7-2 and TRBJ2-7; either TRBD1 or TRBD2 may supply D (5 bases each). Germline V lookup: CDR1 SGHTA, CDR2 FQGNSA. Trimming removed 4 bases from V and 2 bases from J, with 12 bases in between. CDR3 length equals 14 residues. The CDR3 spells CASSSRDGAYEQYF. The DNA for the CDR3 is TGTGCCAGCAGCTCCCGGGACGGTGCCTACGAGCAGTACTTC.

This clonotype showed up just a few times. V and J are TRBV29-1 and TRBJ2-5; D is perhaps TRBD2 (6 bases). V was shortened by 6 bases and J by 4 bases, with 21 bases between the two germline ends. Germline-derived CDR1 and CDR2 are SQVTM and ANQGSEA. The CDR3 totals 15 residues. The CDR3 loop is CSVQSTGSPRETQYF. For the CDR3, the DNA is TGCAGCGTACAGTCGACCGGGAGTCCACGAGAGACCCAGTACTTC. Full variable domain (rest looked up from reference TRBV29-1 and TRBJ2-5): SAVISQKPSRDICQRGTSLTIQCQVDSQVTMMFWYRQQPGQSLTLIATANQGSEATYESGFVIDKFPISRPNLTFSTLTVSNMSPEDSSIYLCSVQSTGSPRETQYFGPGTRLLVL.

Points on this clonotype: Sequence at one end of the junction differs from germline and may be a read error. The V and J genes are TRBV4-2 and TRBJ1-2; TRBD1 might be the D (6 bases). The CDR3 extends over 14 amino acids. The germline gives CDR1 LGHNA, CDR2 YNFKEQ. The CDR3 loop is CVSSRGDNNYGYTF. CDR3 nucleotide sequence: TGTGTCAGCAGCCGGGGGGACAATAACTATGGCTACACCTTC.

This rearrangement joins TRBV3-1 to TRBJ2-3; tentative D call: TRBD2 (5 bases). The V gene's germline CDR1 is LGHDT and CDR2 YNNKEL (reference sequence). This CDR3 contains 14 residues. Trimming cost V 1 base and J 4 bases, with 9 bases left between them. DNA for the CDR3: TGTGCCAGCAGCCAAGGGGCTAGCCCAGATACGCAGTATTTT. Its translation: CASSQGASPDTQYF.

This clonotype has a handful of counts. V gene TRBV6-5 combines with J gene TRBJ2-7; D unclear. Per germline, CDR1 MNHEY and CDR2 SVGAGI. This CDR3 has 13 residues. V shed 2 bases and J shed 5 bases, with 10 bases lying between them. This CDR3 is CASSYGRANEQYF. In DNA form, the CDR3 reads TGTGCCAGCAGTTACGGTAGGGCCAACGAGCAGTACTTC.

J is TRBJ2-1 and V is TRBV30; D might be TRBD2 (5 bases). Germline V gene sequence: CDR1 GTSNPN, CDR2 SVGIG (reference sequence). The CDR3 is 13 residues long. V dropped 5 bases and J dropped 5 bases, with 13 bases sitting between them. CDR3 region: CAWARGANNEQFF. CDR3 bases: TGTGCCTGGGCCCGGGGAGCTAACAATGAGCAGTTCTTC.

V and J are TRBV4-1 and TRBJ2-1, with 7 bases lining up with TRBD1. Trimming at V came to 4 bases and at J to 7 bases, leaving 13 bases not matched to a gene. Germline V gene sequence: CDR1 MGHRA, CDR2 YSYEKL. The CDR3 is 16 amino acids. The CDR3 DNA reads as TGCGCCAGCAGCCCAACGTACAGGGGTCGCACGAATGAGCAGTTCTTC. This sequence encodes CASSPTYRGRTNEQFF.

The V call is TRBV7-8, the J call TRBJ2-1; 7 positions agree with TRBD1. V gave up 5 bases and J gave up 7 bases; unmatched junction bases: 5. The CDR3 totals 13 residues. In germline, CDR1 is SGHVS, CDR2 FQNEAQ. This CDR3 reads CASSVGGQNEQFF. In DNA, the CDR3 is TGTGCCAGCAGCGTAGGGGGACAGAATGAGCAGTTCTTC.

The chain combines TRBV20-1 with TRBJ1-1; no firm D call. The CDR3 is 12 amino acids. V gave up 2 bases and J gave up 1 base, with 5 bases separating them. Germline V CDR1 and CDR2: DFQATT, SNEGSKA (reference sequence). CDR3 in amino acids: CSARLWNTEAFF. In DNA, the CDR3 is TGCAGTGCTAGACTGTGGAACACTGAAGCTTTCTTT.

This clonotype was recorded a few times. The gene calls are TRBV6-5 and TRBJ1-5; D uncertain. Trimming stripped 5 bases from V and 6 bases from J, with 11 bases between. This CDR3 has 13 residues. Looked up from germline, CDR1 is MNHEY and CDR2 is SVGAGI. CDR3 in DNA: TGTGCCAGCAGTCGAGGGATGGGTCAGCCCCAGCATTTT. It specifies CASSRGMGQPQHF.

The chain is built from TRBV4-2 and TRBJ2-1, with TRBD2 matching 7 bases. Trimming took 1 base from V and 5 from J; bases not matched to a gene: 5. The CDR3 loop spans 15 amino acids. Germline assignment: CDR1 LGHNA and CDR2 YNFKEQ. Here the CDR3 reads CASSQGLAENNEQFF. DNA of the CDR3: TGTGCCAGCAGCCAAGGGCTAGCGGAAAACAATGAGCAGTTCTTC.

This clonotype appeared a few times. The genes are TRBV7-9 and TRBJ1-2; D unresolved. The V gene's germline CDR1 is SEHNR and CDR2 FQNEAQ (reference sequence). CDR3 length: 16 residues. The germline V and J ends were trimmed by 1 base and 0 bases, with 12 bases remaining between them. CDR3 sequence reads: CASSLGRDQANYGYTF. As DNA, the CDR3 is TGTGCCAGCAGCTTAGGACGAGACCAGGCTAACTATGGCTACACCTTC.

The J gene is TRBJ2-1, the V gene TRBV7-6, with D unclear. V gave up 5 bases and J gave up 1 base, with 12 bases separating them. The CDR3 sequence is 15 residues long. Germline CDR1 SGHVS, CDR2 FNYEAQ. CDR3 nucleotide sequence: TGTGCCAGCAGCCTAAGTGTAAGGTCCTACAATGAGCAGTTCTTC. This codes for CASSLSVRSYNEQFF.

The chain combines TRBV12-5 with TRBJ2-1; D not certain. CDR1 is LGHNT and CDR2 is FRNRAP in the germline V gene. The V gene lost 9 bases and the J gene lost 0 bases, with 6 bases spanning the gap. This CDR3 spans 12 amino acids. CDR3 coding DNA: TGTGCTAGCCTTAGCTCCTACAATGAGCAGTTCTTC. This encodes CASLSSYNEQFF.

This chain links TRBV7-2 with TRBJ2-7, with no clear D. The V gene's germline CDR1 is SGHTA and CDR2 FQGNSA. Trimming cost V 3 bases and J 0 bases, with 9 bases left between them. This CDR3 region has 14 residues. The CDR3 region has the DNA TGTGCCAGCAGCTTTGGGGTCGGCTCCTACGAGCAGTACTTC. Its translation: CASSFGVGSYEQYF.

There are a few counts of this clonotype. V usage is TRBV29-1 and J usage is TRBJ2-7; D might be TRBD1 or TRBD2, each matching 5 bases. This CDR3 is 13 amino acids long. Germline CDR1 reads SQVTM; CDR2 reads ANQGSEA. The ends were cut back, 6 bases at V and 2 bases at J, with 14 bases in the middle. This CDR3 is CSVSRDRPYEQYF. CDR3 DNA: TGCAGCGTCTCAAGGGACCGGCCCTACGAGCAGTACTTC.

The V gene is TRBV12-3 or TRBV12-4, the J gene TRBJ2-3, with D possibly TRBD1 on 6 matching bases. Trimming removed 3 bases at V and 3 bases at J, with 10 bases between. The CDR3 runs 14 residues. The CDR3 reads CASSFHTGTDTQYF. Written as DNA, the CDR3 is TGTGCCAGCAGTTTCCACACAGGGACAGATACGCAGTATTTT.

This chain connects TRBV7-2 to TRBJ1-2; no clear D. The germline V and J ends were trimmed by 1 base and 10 bases, with 13 bases remaining between them. This CDR3 contains 13 residues. Looked up from germline, CDR1 is SGHTA and CDR2 is FQGNSA. Here the CDR3 reads CASSLGFAGIYTF. For the CDR3, the DNA is TGTGCCAGCAGCTTAGGATTCGCGGGGATCTACACCTTC.

The rearrangement uses TRBV20-1 and TRBJ2-1; D remains unclear. V was shortened by 4 bases and J by 0 bases, with 13 bases between the two germline ends. The germline gives CDR1 DFQATT, CDR2 SNEGSKA (reference sequence). This CDR3 has 15 amino acids. This CDR3 reads CSANNDPSSYNEQFF. DNA of the CDR3: TGCAGTGCTAATAACGACCCGAGCTCCTACAATGAGCAGTTCTTC.